A single sample gave rise to the 14 T cell receptor beta chains below, sequenced in a study of blood T cell repertoires in COVID-19. Profiling relied on immunoSEQ multiplex PCR, and the TCRdb table lists in-frame clones only, not all of them. There are fewer than 65,000 clones in the sample; under 95% occur only once, and around 3.1% lies in the top ten. The sequenced sample was peripheral blood. These receptor sequences come from a man between 45 and 60 years old with acute or convalescent COVID-19.

The J gene is TRBJ1-1, the V gene TRBV6-2 or TRBV6-3; D is uncertain. The germline V gene has CDR1 MNHEY and CDR2 SVGEGT. With 2 bases removed from V and 5 bases from J, the gap between germline ends came to 12 bases. The CDR3 runs to 14 residues. Written as DNA, the CDR3 is TGTGCCAGCAGTTACCGTCGGATGGAGACTGAAGCTTTCTTT. Amino acids: CASSYRRMETEAFF.

The chain has TRBV6-6 and TRBJ1-6; weak D call: TRBD1 (5 bases). Germline V gene sequence: CDR1 MNHNY, CDR2 SVGAGI (reference sequence). The CDR3 extends over 14 amino acids. Trimming left V 7 bases short and J 6 bases short, with 13 bases between. The CDR3 DNA reads as TGTGCCAGCACAGGAGGGGTAGGTAATTCACCCCTCCACTTT. This sequence encodes CASTGGVGNSPLHF.

The CDR3: CASSTQGWNTEAFF. DNA for the CDR3: TGCGCCAGCAGCACTCAGGGGTGGAACACTGAAGCTTTCTTT. The V and J genes are TRBV10-2 and TRBJ1-1, with TRBD1 as a possible D gene (6 bases). The V end lost 6 bases, the J end lost 1 base, and 12 bases lay between the germline ends. CDR3 length equals 14 residues. Germline-derived CDR1 and CDR2 are WSHSY and SAAADI.

V and J are TRBV5-1 and TRBJ2-3, with 8 bases that match TRBD2. V trimming: 0 bases; J trimming: 4 bases; junction bases outside the gene matches: 4. This CDR3 comprises 15 residues. Per the germline V gene, CDR1 is SGHRS and CDR2 is YFSETQ. CDR3 sequence reads: CASSLDGGASDTQYF. CDR3 DNA: TGCGCCAGCAGCTTGGACGGGGGGGCCTCAGATACGCAGTATTTT.

This chain connects TRBV7-9 to TRBJ2-7; TRBD1 might be the D (5 bases). Per germline, CDR1 SEHNR and CDR2 FQNEAQ (reference sequence). The CDR3 consists of 14 residues. V shed 5 bases and J shed 0 bases, with 11 bases lying between them. Here the CDR3 reads CASSPRQSSYEQYF. The CDR3 coding sequence is TGTGCCAGCAGCCCTAGACAGAGCTCCTACGAGCAGTACTTC.

The chain recombines TRBV3-1 (or the pseudogene TRBV3-2) with TRBJ2-5, with 8 bases that match TRBD2. Germline CDR1 reads LGHDT; CDR2 reads YNNKEL (reference sequence). V lost 2 bases and J lost 4; bases outside the gene matches: 6. The CDR3 has 15 amino acids. The CDR3 sequence is CASSQFSGVLETQYF. Written as DNA, the CDR3 is TGTGCCAGCAGCCAATTTAGCGGGGTATTAGAGACCCAGTACTTC.

The CDR3, as DNA: TGTGCCAGCAGCTTAGGCGGGGGGGTCTACGAGCAGTACTTC. It encodes CASSLGGGVYEQYF. The V and J genes are TRBV7-8 and TRBJ2-7; 9 bases map to TRBD2. The length of the CDR3 is 14 residues. Germline V gene sequence: CDR1 SGHVS, CDR2 FQNEAQ. Trimming took 1 base from V and 3 from J; bases not matched to a gene: 1.

The V gene is TRBV3-1 (or the pseudogene TRBV3-2), the J gene TRBJ2-1, with 9 bases lining up with TRBD2. Losses at the gene ends were 2 bases for V and 4 bases for J; bases not matched to a gene: 3. The germline CDR1 and CDR2 sequences are LGHDT and YNNKEL (reference sequence). This CDR3 is 15 amino acids long. In nucleotides, the CDR3 is TGTGCCAGCAGCCAAACTAGCGGGCCTTACAATGAGCAGTTCTTC. Translating it yields CASSQTSGPYNEQFF.

This chain links TRBV7-3 with TRBJ2-3; no clear D gene. V was pared by 1 base and J by 2 bases, with 7 bases between. The CDR3 has 14 amino acids. Germline-derived CDR1 and CDR2 are SGHTA and FQGTGA. The CDR3 region is CASSLNRVTDTQYF. CDR3 bases: TGTGCCAGCAGCTTAAACCGAGTCACAGATACGCAGTATTTT.

J is TRBJ1-2 and V is TRBV19, with TRBD1 matching over 9 bases. This CDR3 has 14 residues. Germline V gene sequence: CDR1 LNHDA, CDR2 SQIVND (reference sequence). V dropped 8 bases and J dropped 7; count of bases not matched to a gene: 11. DNA of the CDR3: TGTGCCAGTCAGCGCGCCTCGGGACAGGGTGGCTACACCTTC. Its protein is CASQRASGQGGYTF.

This rearrangement joins TRBV18 to TRBJ2-5, with TRBD1 identical over 7 bases. Looked up from germline, CDR1 is KGHSH and CDR2 is LQKENI. The ends lost 8 bases at V and 2 bases at J; junction bases unmatched: 5. This CDR3 is built from 13 residues. The CDR3 here is CASTGTAQETQYF. CDR3 nucleotides: TGTGCCAGCACCGGGACAGCACAAGAGACCCAGTACTTC.

J is TRBJ2-1 and V is TRBV5-1, with 9 nucleotides matching TRBD2. This CDR3 is built from 14 residues. CDR1 and CDR2 (germline): SGHRS, YFSETQ. V dropped 0 bases and J dropped 9; count of bases not matched to a gene: 4. The CDR3 region has the DNA TGCGCCAGCAGCTTGGAAGGGACTAGCATTGAGCAGTTCTTC. Its translation is CASSLEGTSIEQFF. The variable domain in full, completed from reference TRBV5-1 and TRBJ2-1, reads KAGVTQTPRYLIKTRGQQVTLSCSPISGHRSVSWYQQTPGQGLQFLFEYFSETQRNKGNFPGRFSGRQFSNSRSEMNVSTLELGDSALYLCASSLEGTSIEQFFGPGTRLTVL.

V usage is TRBV7-2 and J usage is TRBJ2-2; D is uncertain. V lost 2 bases and J lost 8, with 3 bases in between. CDR3 length: 11 residues. Germline CDR1 and CDR2: SGHTA and FQGNSA. The CDR3 protein is CASSLLGELFF. Written as DNA, the CDR3 is TGTGCCAGCAGCTTATTAGGGGAGCTGTTTTTT. The full variable domain, rest sourced from reference TRBV7-2 and TRBJ2-2, is GAGVSQSPSNKVTEKGKDVELRCDPISGHTALYWYRQSLGQGLEFLIYFQGNSAPDKSGLPSDRFSAERTGGSVSTLTIQRTQQEDSAVYLCASSLLGELFFGEGSRLTVL.

The genes are TRBV27 and TRBJ2-7; D is unclear. The CDR3 covers 13 residues. Germline CDR1 is MNHEY and CDR2 is SMNVEV (reference sequence). V gave up 3 bases and J gave up 0 bases, with 6 bases separating them. Written as DNA, the CDR3 is TGTGCCAGCAGTTTCTGGAGCTCCTACGAGCAGTACTTC. It codes for CASSFWSSYEQYF.